A single sample is the source of the 15 T cell receptor beta chains below, sequenced in a study of cytomegalovirus exposure and HLA in healthy donors. The primer mix had 60 Vbeta and 13 Jbeta primers. Assay: immunoSEQ multiplex PCR; the TCRdb copy retains only in-frame clones and omits some. The profile shows roughly 150,000 clones, roughly 80% of them singletons. Sequencing input: PBMCs. The receptors shown here come from a male donor in good health and CMV-seropositive.

This clone has a single count. V usage is TRBV7-2 and J usage is TRBJ2-1; 7 bases fit TRBD2. The CDR3 has 14 residues. Looked up from germline, CDR1 is SGHTA and CDR2 is FQGNSA. V lost 0 bases, J lost 8 bases, and 4 bases stayed unmatched. CDR3 in DNA: TGTGCCAGCAGCTTAGCTCGGAGCGGGGATGAGCAGTTCTTC. It encodes CASSLARSGDEQFF. Full variable domain (missing parts from reference TRBV7-2 and TRBJ2-1): GAGVSQSPSNKVTEKGKDVELRCDPISGHTALYWYRQSLGQGLEFLIYFQGNSAPDKSGLPSDRFSAERTGGSVSTLTIQRTQQEDSAVYLCASSLARSGDEQFFGPGTRLTVL.

The V call is TRBV5-1, the J call TRBJ1-2, with 10 bases matching TRBD1. This CDR3 contains 13 residues. The germline CDR1 and CDR2 sequences are SGHRS and YFSETQ. Unmatched junction bases numbered 5, after V lost 5 bases and J lost 7 bases. For the CDR3, the DNA is TGCGCCAGCAGATTGACAGGGGGCTCTGGCTACACCTTC. This encodes CASRLTGGSGYTF.

The rearrangement joins TRBV5-6 to TRBJ1-2; TRBD1 aligns across 8 bases. The CDR3 contains 15 residues. V lost 0 bases to trimming and J lost 7 bases; unmatched junction nucleotides: 8. Germline V CDR1 and CDR2: SGHDT, YYEEEE. CDR3 in DNA: TGTGCCAGCAGCTTGGCTGGGAGCAGGGGGCTTGGCTACACCTTC. This gives the protein CASSLAGSRGLGYTF.

The V gene is TRBV28, the J gene TRBJ2-7; maybe TRBD2 (5 bases). V lost 7 bases to trimming and J lost 2 bases, with 12 bases between them. Germline V lookup: CDR1 MDHEN, CDR2 SYDVKM. This CDR3 contains 13 residues. CDR3 loop: CASIAGATYEQYF. As DNA, the CDR3 is TGTGCCAGCATTGCGGGCGCGACCTACGAGCAGTACTTC.

The V and J genes are TRBV11-2 and TRBJ2-7, with 7 bases that match TRBD1. J was trimmed by 5 bases and V by 4 bases; bases with no gene match: 8. Per the germline V gene, CDR1 is SGHAT and CDR2 is FQNNGV. The CDR3 loop spans 14 amino acids. This chain's CDR3 is CASSSRQGFNEQYF. The DNA for the CDR3 is TGTGCCAGCAGCTCACGACAGGGTTTCAACGAGCAGTACTTC.

This chain connects TRBV10-3 to TRBJ2-5, with a tentative D call TRBD2 (6 bases). With the DNA end fitting TRBJ2-7 better, the J assignment may be wrong. From germline, CDR1 is ENHRY and CDR2 SYGVKD. The CDR3 length is 14 residues. CDR3 amino acids: CAISDPPGLYEQYF. The DNA for the CDR3 is TGTGCCATCAGTGACCCCCCGGGACTCTACGAGCAGTACTTC.

CDR3 protein: CASSFGGKNIQYF. The CDR3 DNA sequence: TGTGCCAGCAGCTTTGGCGGGAAAAACATTCAGTACTTC. This sequence joins TRBV5-6 and TRBJ2-4; D is possibly TRBD2 (5 bases). V shed 2 bases and J shed 4 bases, with 7 bases lying between them. The length of the CDR3 is 13 residues. The germline V gene has CDR1 SGHDT and CDR2 YYEEEE.

The chain has TRBV7-2 and TRBJ2-7; D is possibly TRBD2 (5 bases). Trimming removed 4 bases from V and 3 bases from J, with 13 bases in between. The germline V gene has CDR1 SGHTA and CDR2 FQGNSA. The CDR3 length is 14 residues. This chain's CDR3 is CASSYVGSGYEQYF. CDR3 nucleotides: TGTGCCAGCAGCTACGTGGGGAGCGGCTACGAGCAGTACTTC.

The V call is TRBV18, the J call TRBJ2-5, with 8 positions matching TRBD2. V lost 6 bases to trimming and J lost 5 bases; unmatched junction nucleotides: 8. CDR1 KGHSH and CDR2 LQKENI come from the germline V gene. The CDR3 consists of 14 residues. CDR3 sequence (DNA): TGTGCCAGCTCTCCGGGACTAGGAATGGAGACCCAGTACTTC. It specifies CASSPGLGMETQYF.

V gene TRBV6-5 combines with J gene TRBJ1-1; TRBD1 agrees at 7 bases. This CDR3 has 15 amino acids. J gave up 4 bases and V 0 bases, and 5 bases lay outside the gene matches. CDR1 and CDR2 from the germline V gene are MNHEY and SVGAGI. The CDR3 DNA follows: TGTGCCAGCAGTTACTCTACAGGGGAAACCACTGAAGCTTTCTTT. Amino acids: CASSYSTGETTEAFF.

CDR3 in amino acids: CASNQQGVLRYTF. The CDR3 DNA reads as TGTGCCAGCAACCAACAGGGGGTCCTTCGCTACACCTTC. This chain uses TRBV2 with TRBJ1-2; the match to TRBD1 covers 8 bases. Germline V gene sequence: CDR1 SNHLY, CDR2 FYNNEI. Trimming cost V 7 bases and J 9 bases; bases outside gene matches: 10. The CDR3 consists of 13 residues.

The genes are TRBV4-3 and TRBJ2-1; possible D gene TRBD2, 5 bases. Per the germline V gene, CDR1 is LGHNA and CDR2 is YSLEER. Trimming cost V 1 base and J 8 bases, with 9 bases left between them. The CDR3 totals 13 residues. CDR3 in amino acids: CASSQGGSYEQFF. Here the CDR3 DNA reads TGCGCCAGCAGCCAAGGAGGGTCGTATGAGCAGTTCTTC.

J is TRBJ1-3 and V is TRBV7-2, with TRBD1 matching over 7 bases. Germline trimming cut 1 base from V and 5 bases from J; bases unmatched to any gene: 2. This CDR3 spans 14 amino acids. From germline, CDR1 is SGHTA and CDR2 FQGNSA. The CDR3 sequence: CASSLEGQRNTIYF. CDR3 nucleotide sequence: TGTGCCAGCAGCTTAGAGGGACAGCGAAACACCATATATTTT.

This chain joins TRBV5-6 and TRBJ1-2; D is unclear. Germline V lookup: CDR1 SGHDT, CDR2 YYEEEE. This CDR3 is 14 amino acids long. The ends were cut back, 1 base at V and 4 bases at J, with 11 bases in the middle. In DNA form, the CDR3 reads TGTGCCAGCAGCTTGAGTTTGCGCCTCTATGGCTACACCTTC. Translation gives CASSLSLRLYGYTF.

The chain's CDR3 is CASSVQGARDTEAFF. The CDR3 DNA is TGTGCCAGCAGCGTACAGGGGGCGAGGGACACTGAAGCTTTCTTT. The rearrangement uses TRBV7-8 and TRBJ1-1, with 9 bases that match TRBD1. CDR3 size: 15 residues. Germline CDR1 and CDR2: SGHVS and FQNEAQ. Trimming removed 5 bases from V and 3 bases from J; junction bases left unmatched: 7.